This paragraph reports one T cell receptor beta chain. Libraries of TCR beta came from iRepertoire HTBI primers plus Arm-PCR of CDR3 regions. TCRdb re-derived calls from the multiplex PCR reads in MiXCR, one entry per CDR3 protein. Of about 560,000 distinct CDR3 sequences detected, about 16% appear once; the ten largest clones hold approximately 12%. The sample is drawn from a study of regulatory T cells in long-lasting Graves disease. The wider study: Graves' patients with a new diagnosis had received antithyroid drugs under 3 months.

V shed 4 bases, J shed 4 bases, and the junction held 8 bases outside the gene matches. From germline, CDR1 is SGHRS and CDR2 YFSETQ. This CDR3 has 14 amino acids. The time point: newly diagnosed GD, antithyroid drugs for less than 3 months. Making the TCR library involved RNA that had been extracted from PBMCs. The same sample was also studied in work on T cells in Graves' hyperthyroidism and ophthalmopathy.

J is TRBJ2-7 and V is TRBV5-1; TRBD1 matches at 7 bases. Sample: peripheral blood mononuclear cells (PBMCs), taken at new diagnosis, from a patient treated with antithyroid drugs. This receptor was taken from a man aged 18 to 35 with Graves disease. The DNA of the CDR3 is TGCGCCAGCAGCCAGGACAGGTATAATTACGAGCAGTACTTC. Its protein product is CASSQDRYNYEQYF.